These T cell receptor beta chains were read from a single sample in a study of T cells in Graves' hyperthyroidism and ophthalmopathy. One entry per CDR3 protein results from TCRdb running MiXCR on the multiplex PCR reads. The table lists 350,000 to 450,000 distinct CDR3 sequences, roughly a sixth of them singletons, with approximately 35% in the top ten. The material sequenced was blood. The receptors stem from a woman in her twenties or thirties with Graves' hyperthyroidism that later progressed to Graves' ophthalmopathy. Each CDR3 is given with its conserved first and last residue. The D gene is left open where the match is weak. The size field is filled for only some rows; it gives once, few, many or a size class.

TRBD2	TRBV7-9	TRBJ2-1	many	CASSTSSGSTYNEQFF	TGTGCCAGCAGCACATCTAGCGGGAGCACCTACAATGAGCAGTTCTTC
NA	TRBV6-2/TRBV6-3	TRBJ1-5	many	CASSYGENQPQHF	TGTGCCAGCAGTTACGGGGAAAATCAGCCCCAGCATTTT
NA	TRBV2	TRBJ1-4	NA	CASSELTEGEKLFF	TGTGCCAGCAGTGAACTCACGGAAGGTGAAAAACTGTTTTTT
NA	TRBV15	TRBJ2-5	few	CATSRTASLVTQYF	TGTGCCACCAGCAGGACAGCGAGTTTAGTGACCCAGTACTTC
TRBD1	TRBV3-1	TRBJ2-2	NA	CASSDSTGDFTGELFF	TGTGCCAGCAGCGACTCGACAGGGGACTTCACCGGGGAGCTGTTTTTT
NA	TRBV11-2	TRBJ2-2	NA	CASSLDVISFGNNGELFF	TGTGCCAGCAGCTTAGATGTTATCAGTTTCGGTAATAACGGGGAGCTGTTTTTT
TRBD1	TRBV7-2	TRBJ1-6	NA	CASSFSGTGGDSPLHF	TGTGCCAGCAGCTTCTCCGGGACAGGCGGAGATTCACCCCTCCACTTT
TRBD1	TRBV29-1	TRBJ2-1	many	CSVGGTGLSNEQFF	TGCAGCGTTGGGGGGACAGGTCTTTCCAATGAGCAGTTCTTC
TRBD1	TRBV29-1	TRBJ2-6	many	CSVTGTGSGANVLTF	TGCAGCGTTACCGGGACAGGGTCTGGGGCCAACGTCCTGACTTTC
NA	TRBV19	TRBJ2-1	NA	CASTMPRGSYGNEQFF	TGTGCCAGTACCATGCCAAGGGGAAGTTATGGCAATGAGCAGTTCTTC
NA	TRBV5-1	TRBJ2-3	few	CASSPSDFNTDTQYF	TGCGCCAGCAGTCCATCGGACTTCAACACAGATACGCAGTATTTT
TRBD2	TRBV6-2/TRBV6-3	TRBJ2-1	many	CASSYSLAGPYNEQFF	TGTGCCAGCAGTTACTCTTTAGCGGGACCCTACAATGAGCAGTTCTTC
NA	TRBV2	TRBJ1-6	many	CASSERSNSPLHF	TGTGCCAGCAGTGAAAGGTCTAATTCACCCCTCCACTTT
NA	TRBV20-1	TRBJ1-3	many	CSARDAAQGGNTIYF	TGCAGTGCTAGAGACGCAGCACAGGGCGGAAACACCATATATTTT
NA	TRBV28	TRBJ2-2	NA	CASSLWAVNTGELFF	TGTGCCAGCAGTTTATGGGCAGTGAACACCGGGGAGCTGTTTTTT
NA	TRBV9	TRBJ1-5	NA	CASSVGTGEYSNRPQHF	TGTGCCAGCAGCGTAGGTACAGGTGAATATAGCAATCGGCCCCAGCATTTT
NA	TRBV20-1	TRBJ1-5	NA	CSARGFSNQPQHF	TGCAGTGCTAGAGGCTTTAGCAATCAGCCCCAGCATTTT
NA	TRBV5-4	TRBJ2-5	once	CASSSSGLQETQYF	TGTGCCAGCAGCTCCAGCGGGTTACAAGAGACCCAGTACTTC
NA	TRBV28	TRBJ1-1	many	CASGRLGNTEAFF	TGTGCCAGCGGCAGACTGGGGAACACTGAAGCTTTCTTT
NA	TRBV20-1	TRBJ2-3	NA	CSAPERGGGTDTQYF	TGCAGTGCTCCCGAAAGGGGGGGAGGCACAGATACGCAGTATTTT
NA	TRBV7-9	TRBJ2-1	NA	CASPEQFF	TGTGCCAGTCCCGAGCAGTTCTTC
TRBD2	TRBV11-2	TRBJ2-1	NA	CASSPPGGSAYEQFF	TGTGCCAGCAGCCCACCGGGAGGTTCGGCATACGAGCAGTTCTTC
NA	TRBV4-1	TRBJ2-2	NA	CASSQELGHGGELFF	TGCGCCAGCAGCCAAGAATTGGGGCATGGCGGGGAGCTGTTTTTT
NA	TRBV2	TRBJ1-5	few	CASSATDRSQPQHF	TGTGCCAGCAGCGCTACCGACCGGAGTCAGCCCCAGCATTTT
NA	TRBV19	TRBJ2-6	many	CASSPPRGAGANVLTF	TGTGCCAGTAGTCCTCCCCGAGGGGCTGGGGCCAACGTCCTGACTTTC
NA	TRBV7-8	TRBJ2-2	NA	CASSLWGLTNTGELFF	TGTGCCAGCAGCTTATGGGGACTCACGAACACCGGGGAGCTGTTTTTT
NA	TRBV11-2	TRBJ2-5	many	CASSLQETQYF	TGTGCCAGCAGCCTCCAAGAGACCCAGTACTTC
NA	TRBV5-1	TRBJ2-2	many	CASSPEWASAGELFF	TGCGCCAGCAGCCCCGAATGGGCGTCCGCCGGGGAGCTGTTTTTT
TRBD1	TRBV19	TRBJ2-2	NA	CASSIASGGTGELFF	TGTGCCAGTAGTATCGCGTCAGGGGGCACCGGGGAGCTGTTTTTT
NA	TRBV2	TRBJ1-4	NA	CASGPGSRNEKLFF	TGTGCCAGCGGCCCCGGGAGCAGAAATGAAAAACTGTTTTTT
TRBD2	TRBV24-1	TRBJ2-5	many	CATSSLAGGQSSETQYF	TGTGCCACCAGTTCCCTAGCGGGGGGCCAAAGCTCAGAGACCCAGTACTTC
NA	TRBV2	TRBJ2-3	many	CASITRNTDTQYF	TGTGCCAGCATTACTCGTAACACAGATACGCAGTATTTT
TRBD2	TRBV20-1	TRBJ2-7	few	CSATAGTSGRSEQYF	TGCAGTGCCACGGCCGGGACTAGCGGGAGAAGCGAGCAGTACTTC
TRBD2	TRBV7-6	TRBJ2-5	many	CASSVGAGGLQETQYF	TGTGCCAGCAGCGTTGGTGCGGGAGGTCTCCAAGAGACCCAGTACTTC
NA	TRBV5-1	TRBJ1-2	NA	CASRTDTGGKNYGYTF	TGCGCCAGCAGGACAGACACCGGGGGAAAGAACTATGGCTACACCTTC
NA	TRBV30	TRBJ2-7	many	CAWAVGPAKSYEQYF	TGTGCCTGGGCCGTGGGCCCGGCAAAATCCTACGAGCAGTACTTC
NA	TRBV19	TRBJ2-2	NA	CASSFTSRTGELFF	TGTGCCAGTAGTTTTACAAGCCGCACCGGGGAGCTGTTTTTT
NA	TRBV2	TRBJ1-1	many	CASRRVRMNTEAFF	TGTGCCAGCAGAAGGGTTAGGATGAACACTGAAGCTTTCTTT
TRBD1	TRBV29-1	TRBJ2-5	many	CSARDSRKETQYF	TGCAGCGCCCGGGACAGTAGAAAAGAGACCCAGTACTTC
NA	TRBV30	TRBJ1-4	NA	CAWSVITGEKLFF	TGTGCCTGGAGTGTTATAACAGGAGAAAAACTGTTTTTT